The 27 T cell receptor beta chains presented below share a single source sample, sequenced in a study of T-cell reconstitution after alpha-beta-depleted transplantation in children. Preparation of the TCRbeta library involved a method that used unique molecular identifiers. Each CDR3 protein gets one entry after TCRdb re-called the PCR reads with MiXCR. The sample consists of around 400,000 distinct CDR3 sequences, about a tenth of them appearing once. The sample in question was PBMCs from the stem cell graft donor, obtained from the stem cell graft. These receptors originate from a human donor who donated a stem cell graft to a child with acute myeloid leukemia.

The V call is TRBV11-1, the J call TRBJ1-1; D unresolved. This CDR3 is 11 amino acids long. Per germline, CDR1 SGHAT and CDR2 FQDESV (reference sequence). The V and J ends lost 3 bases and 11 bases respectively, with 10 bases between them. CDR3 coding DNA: TGTGCCAGCAGCTTCGGGTACGGGGCTTTCTTT. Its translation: CASSFGYGAFF. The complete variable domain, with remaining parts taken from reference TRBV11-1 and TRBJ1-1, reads EAEVAQSPRYKITEKSQAVAFWCDPISGHATLYWYRQILGQGPELLVQFQDESVVDDSQLPKDRFSAERLKGVDSTLKIQPAELGDSAMYLCASSFGYGAFFGQGTRLTVV.

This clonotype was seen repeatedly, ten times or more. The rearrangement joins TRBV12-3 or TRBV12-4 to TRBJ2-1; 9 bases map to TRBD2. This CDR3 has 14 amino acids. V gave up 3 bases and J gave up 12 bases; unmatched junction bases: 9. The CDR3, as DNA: TGTGCCAGCAGTTTTGGGCTAGCGGGACGTCGGCAGTTCTTC. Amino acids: CASSFGLAGRRQFF.

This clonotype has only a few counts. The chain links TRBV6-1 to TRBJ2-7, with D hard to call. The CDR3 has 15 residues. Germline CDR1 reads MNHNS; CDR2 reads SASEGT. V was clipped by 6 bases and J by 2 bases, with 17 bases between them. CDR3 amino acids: CASSPGPRIAYEQYF. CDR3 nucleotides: TGTGCCAGCAGCCCCGGACCCAGAATAGCCTACGAGCAGTACTTC.

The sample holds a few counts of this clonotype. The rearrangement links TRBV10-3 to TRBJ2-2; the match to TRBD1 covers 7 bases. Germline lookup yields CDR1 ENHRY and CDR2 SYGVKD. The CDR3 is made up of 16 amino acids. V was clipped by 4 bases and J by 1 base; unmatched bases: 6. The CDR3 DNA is TGTGCCATCAGTGGGCCGACAGGGCGGAACACCGGGGAGCTGTTTTTT. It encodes CAISGPTGRNTGELFF.

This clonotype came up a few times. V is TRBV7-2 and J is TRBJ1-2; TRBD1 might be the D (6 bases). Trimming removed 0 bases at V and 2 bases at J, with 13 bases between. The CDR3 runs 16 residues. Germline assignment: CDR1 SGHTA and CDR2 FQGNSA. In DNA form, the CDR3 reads TGTGCCAGCAGCTTAGCCACAGGGCCGGGGAACTATGGCTACACCTTC. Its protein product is CASSLATGPGNYGYTF.

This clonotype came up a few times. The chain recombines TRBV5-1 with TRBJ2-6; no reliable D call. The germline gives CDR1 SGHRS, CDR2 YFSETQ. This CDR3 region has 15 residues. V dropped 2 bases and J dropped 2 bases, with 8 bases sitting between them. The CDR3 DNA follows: TGCGCCAGCAGCTTATCCCTTCCTGGGGCCAACGTCCTGACTTTC. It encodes CASSLSLPGANVLTF.

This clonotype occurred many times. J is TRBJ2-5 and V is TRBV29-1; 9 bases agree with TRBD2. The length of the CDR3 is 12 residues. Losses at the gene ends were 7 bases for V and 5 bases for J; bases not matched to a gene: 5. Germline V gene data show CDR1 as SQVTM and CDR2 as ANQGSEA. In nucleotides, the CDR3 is TGCAGCGCTGGGACTAGCCTGGAGACCCAGTACTTC. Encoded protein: CSAGTSLETQYF. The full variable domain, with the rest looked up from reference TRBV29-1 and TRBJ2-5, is SAVISQKPSRDICQRGTSLTIQCQVDSQVTMMFWYRQQPGQSLTLIATANQGSEATYESGFVIDKFPISRPNLTFSTLTVSNMSPEDSSIYLCSAGTSLETQYFGPGTRLLVL.

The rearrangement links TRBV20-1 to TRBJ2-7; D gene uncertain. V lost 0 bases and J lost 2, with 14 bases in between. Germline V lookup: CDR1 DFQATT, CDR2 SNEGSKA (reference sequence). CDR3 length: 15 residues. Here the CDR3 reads CSARDQIDRTYEQYF. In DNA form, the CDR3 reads TGCAGTGCTAGAGATCAGATCGACCGAACCTACGAGCAGTACTTC.

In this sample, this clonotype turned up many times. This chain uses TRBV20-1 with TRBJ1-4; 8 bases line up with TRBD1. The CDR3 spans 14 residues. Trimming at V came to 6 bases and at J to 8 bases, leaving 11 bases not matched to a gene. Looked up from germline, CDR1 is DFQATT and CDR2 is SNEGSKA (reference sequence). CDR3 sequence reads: CSAPLDRVREKLFF. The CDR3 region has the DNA TGCAGTGCGCCCTTGGACAGGGTGCGGGAAAAACTGTTTTTT.

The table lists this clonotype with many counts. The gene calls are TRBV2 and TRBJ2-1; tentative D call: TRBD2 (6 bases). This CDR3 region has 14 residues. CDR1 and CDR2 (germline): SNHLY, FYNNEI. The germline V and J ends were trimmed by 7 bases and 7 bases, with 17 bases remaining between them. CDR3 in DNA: TGTGCCAGCATGGTGGAGGCGGGGAGGAATGAGCAGTTCTTC. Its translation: CASMVEAGRNEQFF.

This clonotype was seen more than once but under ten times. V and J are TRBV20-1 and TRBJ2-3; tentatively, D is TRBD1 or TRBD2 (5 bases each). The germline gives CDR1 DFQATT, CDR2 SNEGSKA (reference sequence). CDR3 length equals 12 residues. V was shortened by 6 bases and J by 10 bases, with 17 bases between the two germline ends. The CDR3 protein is CSALRDRLAQYF. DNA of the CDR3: TGCAGTGCCTTAAGGGACCGTCTGGCGCAGTATTTT.

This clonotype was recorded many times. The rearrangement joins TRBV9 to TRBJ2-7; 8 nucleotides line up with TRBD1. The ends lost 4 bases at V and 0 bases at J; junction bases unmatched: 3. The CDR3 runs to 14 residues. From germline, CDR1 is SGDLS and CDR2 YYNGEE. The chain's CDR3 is CASSQGQGSYEQYF. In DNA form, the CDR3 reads TGTGCCAGCAGCCAAGGACAGGGCTCCTACGAGCAGTACTTC.

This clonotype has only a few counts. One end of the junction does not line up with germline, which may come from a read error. The CDR3 here is CASSSRDTVAGSGGTSTDTQYF. CDR3 sequence (DNA): TGTGCTAGCAGCTCCCGGGACACGGTAGCGGGATCGGGGGGCACTAGCACAGATACGCAGTATTTT. The chain uses TRBV7-1 and TRBJ2-3, with 8 bases fitting TRBD2. TRBV7-1 is reported as an ORF; its role is uncertain. The CDR3 spans 22 residues.

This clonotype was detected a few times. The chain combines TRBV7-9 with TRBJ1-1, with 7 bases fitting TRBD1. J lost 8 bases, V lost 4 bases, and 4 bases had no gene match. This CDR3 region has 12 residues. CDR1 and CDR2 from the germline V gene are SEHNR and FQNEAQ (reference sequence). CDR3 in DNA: TGTGCCAGCAGCTCCCAGGGGGTGGAAGCTTTCTTT. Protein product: CASSSQGVEAFF.

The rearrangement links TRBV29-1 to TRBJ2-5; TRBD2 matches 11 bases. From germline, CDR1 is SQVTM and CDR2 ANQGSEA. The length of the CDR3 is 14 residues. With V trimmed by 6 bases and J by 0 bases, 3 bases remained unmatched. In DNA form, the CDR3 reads TGCAGCGTCCTGGGACTAGCGGACCAAGAGACCCAGTACTTC. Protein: CSVLGLADQETQYF.

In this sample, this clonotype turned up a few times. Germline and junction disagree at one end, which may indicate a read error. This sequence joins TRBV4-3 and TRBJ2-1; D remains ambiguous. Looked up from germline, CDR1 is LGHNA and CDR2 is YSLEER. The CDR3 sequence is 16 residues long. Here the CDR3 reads CVSSQDGASLYNEQFF. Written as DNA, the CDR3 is TGCGTCAGCAGCCAAGATGGAGCCAGCCTGTACAATGAGCAGTTCTTC.

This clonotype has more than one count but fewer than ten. This CDR3 is CAISESRAAVDEQYF. CDR3 coding DNA: TGTGCCATCAGTGAGTCGAGGGCTGCGGTTGACGAGCAGTACTTC. The chain links TRBV10-3 to TRBJ2-7, with a tentative D call TRBD2 (5 bases). The germline V and J ends were trimmed by 0 bases and 5 bases, with 14 bases remaining between them. The CDR3 spans 15 residues. The germline V gene has CDR1 ENHRY and CDR2 SYGVKD.

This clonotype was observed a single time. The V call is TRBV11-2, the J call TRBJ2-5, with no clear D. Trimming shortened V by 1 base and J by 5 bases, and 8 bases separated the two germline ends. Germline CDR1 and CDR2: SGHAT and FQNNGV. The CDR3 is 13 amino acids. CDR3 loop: CASSLVGFETQYF. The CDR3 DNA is TGTGCCAGCAGCTTAGTGGGCTTCGAGACCCAGTACTTC.

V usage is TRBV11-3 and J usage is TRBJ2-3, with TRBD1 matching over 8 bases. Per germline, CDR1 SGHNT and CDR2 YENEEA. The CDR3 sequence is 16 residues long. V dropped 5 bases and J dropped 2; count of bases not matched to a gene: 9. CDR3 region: CASSPRTGKATDTQYF. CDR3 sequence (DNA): TGTGCCAGCAGCCCACGGACAGGGAAGGCCACAGATACGCAGTATTTT.

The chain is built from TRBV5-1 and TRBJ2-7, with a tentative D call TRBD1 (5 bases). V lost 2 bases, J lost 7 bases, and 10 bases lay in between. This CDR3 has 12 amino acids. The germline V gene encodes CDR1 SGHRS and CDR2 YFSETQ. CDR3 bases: TGCGCCAGCAGCTTTAAGGGGATTGAGCAGTACTTC. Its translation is CASSFKGIEQYF.

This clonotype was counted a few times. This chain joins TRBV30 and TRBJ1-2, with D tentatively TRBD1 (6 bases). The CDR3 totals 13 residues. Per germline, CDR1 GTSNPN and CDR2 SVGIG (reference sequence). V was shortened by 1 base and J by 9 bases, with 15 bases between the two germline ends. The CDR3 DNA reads TGTGCCTGGAGTGGGGGGGCAGGGGTGAGCTACACCTTC. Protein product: CAWSGGAGVSYTF.

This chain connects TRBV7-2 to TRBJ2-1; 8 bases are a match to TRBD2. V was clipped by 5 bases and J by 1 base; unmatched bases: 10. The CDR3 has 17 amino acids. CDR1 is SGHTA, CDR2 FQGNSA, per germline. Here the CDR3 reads CASSPGTRGASYNEQFF. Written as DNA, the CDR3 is TGTGCCAGCAGCCCAGGGACTAGGGGGGCATCCTACAATGAGCAGTTCTTC.

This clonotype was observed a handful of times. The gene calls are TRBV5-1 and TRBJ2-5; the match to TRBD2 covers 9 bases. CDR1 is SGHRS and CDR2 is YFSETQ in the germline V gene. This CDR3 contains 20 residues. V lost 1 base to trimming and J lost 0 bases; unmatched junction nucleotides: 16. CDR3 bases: TGCGCCAGCAGCTTGTTTAGCGGGGGCCTAAGCAAAACGTACCAAGAGACCCAGTACTTC. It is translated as CASSLFSGGLSKTYQETQYF.

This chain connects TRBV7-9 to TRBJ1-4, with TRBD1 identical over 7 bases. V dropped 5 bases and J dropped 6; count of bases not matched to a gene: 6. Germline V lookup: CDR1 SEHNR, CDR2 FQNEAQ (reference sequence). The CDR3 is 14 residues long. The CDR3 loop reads CASSRPGGDEKLFF. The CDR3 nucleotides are TGTGCCAGCAGCCGACCAGGGGGGGATGAAAAACTGTTTTTT.

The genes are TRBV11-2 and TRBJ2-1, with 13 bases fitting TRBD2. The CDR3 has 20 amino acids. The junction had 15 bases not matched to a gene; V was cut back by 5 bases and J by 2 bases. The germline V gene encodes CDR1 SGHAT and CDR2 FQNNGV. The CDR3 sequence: CASSHSFGLAGAGPYNEQFF. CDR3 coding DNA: TGTGCCAGCAGCCATTCGTTCGGACTAGCGGGAGCGGGCCCCTACAATGAGCAGTTCTTC.

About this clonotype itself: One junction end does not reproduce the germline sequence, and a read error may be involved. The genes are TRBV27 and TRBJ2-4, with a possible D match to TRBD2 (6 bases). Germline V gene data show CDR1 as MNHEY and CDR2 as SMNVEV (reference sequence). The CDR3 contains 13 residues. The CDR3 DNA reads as TGTGCCACCAGTGGAGCGGGCAAAAACATTCAGTACTTC. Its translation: CATSGAGKNIQYF.

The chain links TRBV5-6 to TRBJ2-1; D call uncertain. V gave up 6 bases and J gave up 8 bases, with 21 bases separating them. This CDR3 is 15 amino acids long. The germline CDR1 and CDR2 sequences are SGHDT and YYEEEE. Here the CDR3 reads CASNSDLESTDEQFF. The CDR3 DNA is TGTGCCAGCAACTCCGACCTAGAGTCGACGGATGAGCAGTTCTTC.